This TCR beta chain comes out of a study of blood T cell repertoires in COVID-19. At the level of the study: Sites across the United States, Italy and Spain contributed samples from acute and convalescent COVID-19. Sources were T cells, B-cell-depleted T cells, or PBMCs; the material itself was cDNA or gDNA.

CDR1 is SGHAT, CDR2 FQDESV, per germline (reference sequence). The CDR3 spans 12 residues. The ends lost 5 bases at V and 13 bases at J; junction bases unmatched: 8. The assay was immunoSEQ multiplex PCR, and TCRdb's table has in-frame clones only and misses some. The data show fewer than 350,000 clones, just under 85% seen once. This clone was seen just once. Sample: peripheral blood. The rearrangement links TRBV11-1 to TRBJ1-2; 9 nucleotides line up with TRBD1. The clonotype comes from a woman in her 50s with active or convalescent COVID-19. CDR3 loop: CASSLTGGDFTF. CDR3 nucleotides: TGTGCCAGCAGCCTTACAGGGGGCGATTTCACCTTC.